The T cell receptor (beta chain) described here comes from a study of T cells in narcolepsy. Study-level findings and limits: Autoreactive HCRT-specific and TRIB2-specific clonotypes were marked in same-patient CSF-versus-blood CD4+ comparisons. No autoreactive T cell clone sequences appeared in some memory CD4+ repertoires.

CDR1 is MNHEY, CDR2 SVGAGI, per germline. The CDR3 has 14 residues. Produced via immunoSEQ multiplex PCR; TCRdb's table is partial and in-frame only. This table holds 25,000 to 35,000 clones, around 83% found once. Comment on this clone: Its cognate antigen is unknown.

This chain joins TRBV6-5 and TRBJ2-7, with 9 bases that match TRBD2. This TCR derives from a human donor with narcolepsy. Sequenced sample: CD45RA- memory CD4+ T cells from PBMCs. The CDR3 loop reads CATQAAGGNYEQYF. For the CDR3, the DNA is TGTGCGACGCAAGCCGCGGGGGGGAACTACGAGCAGTACTTC.